The 14 T cell receptor beta chains presented below share a single source sample, sequenced in a study of OX40 agonist ivuxolimab in advanced cancers. Some clones are missing from TCRdb's copy, which holds only in-frame ones; the method was immunoSEQ multiplex PCR. The sample consists of about 51,000 clones, roughly 90% of them appearing once. Here the sequenced sample was CD4+ or CD8+ T cells sorted from blood, taken in a trial of the OX40 agonist ivuxolimab. All receptors come from an adult with an advanced solid tumor such as melanoma, head and neck, liver or kidney cancer.

Details on this clone: The junction and the germline gene differ at one end; a read error may be behind it. The chain is built from TRBV11-1 and TRBJ2-2; weak D call: TRBD2 (6 bases). The CDR3 is 17 residues long. Germline CDR1 and CDR2: SGHAT and FQDESV (reference sequence). CDR3 sequence: CTSSLARGTANTGELFF. The CDR3 region has the DNA TGTACCAGCAGCTTAGCGCGCGGGACTGCGAACACCGGGGAGCTGTTTTTT.

The chain recombines TRBV9 with TRBJ2-5; TRBD2 aligns across 8 bases. The assigned J gene may be wrong: the sequence end matches TRBJ2-7 better. Germline values: CDR1 SGDLS, CDR2 YYNGEE. CDR3 length equals 14 residues. CDR3 coding DNA: TGTGCCAGCAGCCCCTCAGCGGGAGTCTCCGAGCAGTACTTC. Protein sequence: CASSPSAGVSEQYF.

CDR3 in DNA: TGTGCCAGTAGTATAGTGGCTAGCGGCGAGCAGTACTTC. Translation gives CASSIVASGEQYF. The chain has TRBV19 and TRBJ2-7, with 7 bases identical to TRBD2. The germline CDR1 and CDR2 sequences are LNHDA and SQIVND (reference sequence). V lost 1 base to trimming and J lost 6 bases; unmatched junction nucleotides: 3. This CDR3 is built from 13 residues. Supplemented by reference TRBV19 and TRBJ2-7, the full variable domain reads DGGITQSPKYLFRKEGQNVTLSCEQNLNHDAMYWYRQDPGQGLRLIYYSQIVNDFQKGDIAEGYSVSREKKESFPLTVTSAQKNPTAFYLCASSIVASGEQYFGPGTRLTVT.

The chain combines TRBV7-2 with TRBJ2-7, with D possibly TRBD2 on 6 matching bases. V lost 0 bases to trimming and J lost 6 bases, with 12 bases between them. The CDR3 covers 14 residues. Germline CDR1 is SGHTA and CDR2 is FQGNSA. CDR3 protein: CASSLAIGRGEQYF. CDR3 DNA sequence: TGTGCCAGCAGCTTAGCGATTGGGCGGGGCGAGCAGTACTTC. Full variable domain (rest looked up from reference TRBV7-2 and TRBJ2-7): GAGVSQSPSNKVTEKGKDVELRCDPISGHTALYWYRQSLGQGLEFLIYFQGNSAPDKSGLPSDRFSAERTGGSVSTLTIQRTQQEDSAVYLCASSLAIGRGEQYFGPGTRLTVT.

This sequence joins TRBV28 and TRBJ2-7, with 8 bases aligning to TRBD2. The CDR3 is 13 residues long. J was trimmed by 6 bases and V by 8 bases; bases with no gene match: 9. The germline V gene encodes CDR1 MDHEN and CDR2 SYDVKM. The CDR3 DNA sequence: TGTGCCAGCGTGAGCGGGGGTCTCCCCGAGCAGTACTTC. Translated: CASVSGGLPEQYF.

The V and J genes are TRBV10-3 and TRBJ1-1; no reliable D call. This CDR3 region has 12 residues. Germline loops: CDR1 ENHRY, CDR2 SYGVKD. With 4 bases removed from V and 11 bases from J, the gap between germline ends came to 14 bases. CDR3 sequence: CAISGAGPPAFF. The CDR3, as DNA: TGTGCCATCAGTGGGGCGGGCCCGCCGGCTTTCTTT.

This chain links TRBV19 with TRBJ1-5; D possibly corresponds to TRBD1 (5 bases). With 3 bases removed from V and 2 bases from J, the gap between germline ends came to 14 bases. CDR3 length equals 16 residues. CDR1 and CDR2 from the germline V gene are LNHDA and SQIVND (reference sequence). CDR3 nucleotide sequence: TGTGCCAGTAGTATTCTTGGGGCGCGGGGCAATCAGCCCCAGCATTTT. It yields the protein CASSILGARGNQPQHF. The full variable domain, in which reference TRBV19 and TRBJ1-5 provide the parts outside the CDR3, is DGGITQSPKYLFRKEGQNVTLSCEQNLNHDAMYWYRQDPGQGLRLIYYSQIVNDFQKGDIAEGYSVSREKKESFPLTVTSAQKNPTAFYLCASSILGARGNQPQHFGDGTRLSIL.

This clone appeared a single time. V and J are TRBV9 and TRBJ2-1, with TRBD1 as a possible D gene (5 bases). The CDR3 has 14 residues. Looked up from germline, CDR1 is SGDLS and CDR2 is YYNGEE. V was trimmed by 0 bases and J by 7 bases, leaving 11 bases between them. The CDR3 is CASSVDLRVNEQFF. DNA for the CDR3: TGTGCCAGCAGCGTAGATCTCAGGGTTAATGAGCAGTTCTTC.

V is TRBV5-1 and J is TRBJ2-3; D unresolved. The CDR3 consists of 14 residues. Trimming took off 6 bases at V and 0 bases at J, with 11 bases between the two ends. Germline CDR1 reads SGHRS; CDR2 reads YFSETQ. The CDR3 loop is CASTPPASTDTQYF. The CDR3 DNA is TGCGCCAGCACCCCCCCCGCCAGCACAGATACGCAGTATTTT.

The V call is TRBV6-1, the J call TRBJ2-2, with D perhaps TRBD1 or TRBD2 (6 bases each). Germline loops: CDR1 MNHNS, CDR2 SASEGT. The CDR3 is 14 amino acids. Trimming took off 3 bases at V and 7 bases at J, with 12 bases between the two ends. This chain's CDR3 is CASSEARGGGELFF. CDR3 DNA: TGTGCCAGCAGTGAGGCCAGGGGAGGCGGGGAGCTGTTTTTT.

This clone was observed a handful of times. CDR3: CASSPFQEFGYEQYF. The CDR3 bases are TGTGCCAGCTCACCTTTTCAGGAATTTGGCTACGAGCAGTACTTC. This chain links TRBV18 with TRBJ2-7; D remains ambiguous. Trimming removed 3 bases from V and 3 bases from J, with 15 bases in between. Germline V gives CDR1 KGHSH, CDR2 LQKENI. There are 15 residues in the CDR3.

This chain uses TRBV7-2 with TRBJ2-5, with 9 positions matching TRBD1. The CDR3 has 15 residues. V was clipped by 1 base and J by 5 bases; unmatched bases: 5. The germline V gene has CDR1 SGHTA and CDR2 FQGNSA. The CDR3 DNA follows: TGTGCCAGCAGCTTAGAGGGACAGGGATGGGAGACCCAGTACTTC. Its protein product is CASSLEGQGWETQYF.

Only a few counts were recorded for this clone. The V gene is TRBV30, the J gene TRBJ1-2, with 7 bases that match TRBD1. CDR3 length: 13 residues. CDR1 GTSNPN and CDR2 SVGIG come from the germline V gene (reference sequence). The J segment lost 2 bases and the V segment lost 2 bases, leaving 2 bases of the junction unmatched. The CDR3 region has the DNA TGTGCCTGGAGTAGGGACAGCAACTATGGCTACACCTTC. Its protein product is CAWSRDSNYGYTF.

The chain joins TRBV9 to TRBJ1-6; the match to TRBD1 covers 7 bases. The V gene's germline CDR1 is SGDLS and CDR2 YYNGEE. Unmatched junction bases numbered 11, after V lost 3 bases and J lost 8 bases. CDR3 size: 16 residues. Here the CDR3 DNA reads TGTGCCAGCAGCGAGGGGGACAGCTGGGGGGATTCACCCCTCCACTTT. It is translated as CASSEGDSWGDSPLHF.